This entry lists 13 T cell receptor beta chains sequenced from one sample in a study of graft-versus-host responses after intestinal transplantation. Some clones are missing from TCRdb's copy, which holds only in-frame ones; the method was immunoSEQ multiplex PCR. The data hold 90,000 to 150,000 clones, with about 95% observed a single time. These TCRs are of unknown antigen specificity. The material was unstimulated CD8+ T cells sorted from spleen or lymph node cells, obtained before intestinal transplant. These receptor sequences come from a human donor who received an intestinal transplant.

This chain joins TRBV12-5 and TRBJ1-2; D ambiguous. CDR3 size: 13 residues. Germline loops: CDR1 LGHNT, CDR2 FRNRAP. V was clipped by 7 bases and J by 6 bases, with 15 bases between them. The CDR3 region has the DNA TGTGCTAGTGCCACTACGGGAGGAGATGGCTACACCTTC. Amino acids: CASATTGGDGYTF.

The chain couples TRBV6-6 to TRBJ2-7, with a tentative D call TRBD2 (5 bases). Trimming cost V 0 bases and J 0 bases, with 9 bases left between them. Germline CDR1 is MNHNY and CDR2 is SVGAGI (reference sequence). The CDR3 covers 15 residues. This chain's CDR3 is CASSYSFGNSYEQYF. In DNA form, the CDR3 reads TGTGCCAGCAGTTACTCGTTCGGGAACTCCTACGAGCAGTACTTC.

The chain recombines TRBV27 with TRBJ2-7; 12 bases fit TRBD2. The V gene's germline CDR1 is MNHEY and CDR2 SMNVEV (reference sequence). The V and J ends lost 3 bases and 3 bases, in that order; junction bases with no gene match: 12. CDR3 length equals 18 residues. CDR3 protein: CASSLNRGPLAGGYEQYF. CDR3 in DNA: TGTGCCAGCAGTTTGAACAGGGGGCCACTAGCGGGAGGCTACGAGCAGTACTTC.

A single count supports this clone. The chain joins TRBV2 to TRBJ2-7; 9 nucleotides match TRBD2. The junction had 15 bases not matched to a gene; V was cut back by 8 bases and J by 7 bases. The CDR3 is made up of 15 amino acids. The germline V gene has CDR1 SNHLY and CDR2 FYNNEI. CDR3 region: CASDGGRAGVWEQYF. CDR3 bases: TGTGCCAGCGACGGCGGGAGGGCCGGTGTTTGGGAGCAGTACTTC.

V and J are TRBV5-1 and TRBJ2-7; possibly TRBD1 for D (6 bases). The CDR3 covers 14 residues. Trimming removed 3 bases at V and 5 bases at J, with 15 bases between. Germline-derived CDR1 and CDR2 are SGHRS and YFSETQ. For the CDR3, the DNA is TGCGCCAGCAGCTACCGAGGGGGAGTGGACGAGCAGTACTTC. Its translation: CASSYRGGVDEQYF.

V is TRBV27 and J is TRBJ1-2, with a weak D call TRBD1 (6 bases). Per the germline V gene, CDR1 is MNHEY and CDR2 is SMNVEV (reference sequence). CDR3 length equals 14 residues. Trimming pared 3 bases from V and 4 bases from J, leaving 12 bases between. This CDR3 reads CASSFSTGSYGYTF. Written as DNA, the CDR3 is TGTGCCAGCAGTTTCTCGACAGGCAGCTATGGCTACACCTTC.

CDR3 region: CASSSYRLAGVFALSYNEQFF. The CDR3 region has the DNA TGTGCCAGCAGTTCTTACAGACTAGCGGGAGTTTTTGCTCTGTCCTACAATGAGCAGTTCTTC. V usage is TRBV28 and J usage is TRBJ2-1; 12 nucleotides match TRBD2. Germline values: CDR1 MDHEN, CDR2 SYDVKM. The CDR3 spans 21 residues. Unmatched junction bases numbered 17, after V lost 4 bases and J lost 1 base.

This clone was observed a few times. The J gene is TRBJ2-1, the V gene TRBV5-4; no firm D call. The CDR3 contains 12 residues. V was clipped by 4 bases and J by 8 bases, with 10 bases between them. Germline CDR1 reads SGHNT; CDR2 reads YYREEE (reference sequence). The CDR3: CASSGLIDEQFF. In nucleotides, the CDR3 is TGTGCCAGCAGCGGTTTAATCGATGAGCAGTTCTTC.

This chain joins TRBV9 and TRBJ2-7; TRBD1 matches at 9 bases. CDR1 and CDR2 (germline): SGDLS, YYNGEE. The CDR3 has 15 residues. V shed 3 bases and J 3 bases; nucleotides not matched to a gene: 7. Written as DNA, the CDR3 is TGTGCCAGCAGCGCACACGGACAGGGGATCTACGAGCAGTACTTC. This codes for CASSAHGQGIYEQYF.

This rearrangement joins TRBV28 to TRBJ2-3; 8 bases map to TRBD2. Losses at the gene ends were 2 bases for V and 6 bases for J; bases not matched to a gene: 7. Germline assignment: CDR1 MDHEN and CDR2 SYDVKM. The CDR3 covers 15 residues. The CDR3, as DNA: TGTGCCAGCAGTTTAGTCCCACGGGGGGGGGATACGCAGTATTTT. Translation gives CASSLVPRGGDTQYF.

The V call is TRBV28, the J call TRBJ1-5, with a tentative D call TRBD1 (6 bases). Germline V gene lookup returns CDR1 MDHEN and CDR2 SYDVKM. Trimming pared 5 bases from V and 0 bases from J, leaving 8 bases between. The CDR3 contains 14 residues. DNA of the CDR3: TGTGCCAGCAGTGGGACATCTAGCAATCAGCCCCAGCATTTT. Translating gives CASSGTSSNQPQHF.

The J gene is TRBJ2-1, the V gene TRBV7-9; a weak D match, TRBD2 (5 bases). This CDR3 contains 13 residues. Germline V gene data show CDR1 as SEHNR and CDR2 as FQNEAQ (reference sequence). V was pared by 5 bases and J by 0 bases, with 5 bases between. CDR3 amino acids: CASSGSSYNEQFF. CDR3 coding DNA: TGTGCCAGCAGCGGGAGCTCCTACAATGAGCAGTTCTTC.

This clone was counted a single time. The gene calls are TRBV7-8 and TRBJ2-3, with 7 bases identical to TRBD2. The CDR3 is 15 amino acids. Germline V lookup: CDR1 SGHVS, CDR2 FQNEAQ. J lost 3 bases, V lost 7 bases, and 10 bases had no gene match. CDR3 in amino acids: CASKSGDLRTDTQYF. CDR3 DNA sequence: TGTGCCAGCAAAAGCGGGGATCTGAGGACAGATACGCAGTATTTT.